Reported below is one T cell receptor beta chain. Its antigen is as yet unknown. Germline CDR1 SGHAT, CDR2 FQNNGV. Unmatched junction bases numbered 8, after V lost 2 bases and J lost 10 bases. This CDR3 has 14 residues. The sample is drawn from a study of cytomegalovirus exposure and HLA in healthy donors. Study-level points and caveats: Some TCR beta chains (around 160 of them) were listed as cytomegalovirus-associated.

With 60 Vbeta and 13 Jbeta primers, the PCR was carried out. Libraries were prepared by immunoSEQ multiplex PCR; TCRdb keeps only in-frame clonotypes and omits some of them. The sample records 140,000 or so clones, around 72% being singletons. J is TRBJ2-1 and V is TRBV11-2; TRBD2 agrees at 7 bases. The sequence came from a man in his forties in good health and CMV-seronegative. Sequenced sample: PBMCs. CDR3 coding DNA: TGTGCCAGCAGCTTAAATCTAGCGGCAGACGAGCAGTTCTTC. Residues: CASSLNLAADEQFF.